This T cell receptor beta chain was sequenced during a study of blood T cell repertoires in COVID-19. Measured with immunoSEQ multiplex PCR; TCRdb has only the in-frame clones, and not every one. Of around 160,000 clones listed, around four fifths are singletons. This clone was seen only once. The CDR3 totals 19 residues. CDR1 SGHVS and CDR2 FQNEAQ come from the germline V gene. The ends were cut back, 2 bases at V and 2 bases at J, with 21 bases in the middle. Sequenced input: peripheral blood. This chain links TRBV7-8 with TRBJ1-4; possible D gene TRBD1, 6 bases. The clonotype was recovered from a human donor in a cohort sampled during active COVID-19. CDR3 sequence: CASSLNAAVRGATNEKLFF. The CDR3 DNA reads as TGTGCCAGCAGCTTAAATGCCGCAGTCCGGGGGGCGACTAATGAAAAACTGTTTTTT.